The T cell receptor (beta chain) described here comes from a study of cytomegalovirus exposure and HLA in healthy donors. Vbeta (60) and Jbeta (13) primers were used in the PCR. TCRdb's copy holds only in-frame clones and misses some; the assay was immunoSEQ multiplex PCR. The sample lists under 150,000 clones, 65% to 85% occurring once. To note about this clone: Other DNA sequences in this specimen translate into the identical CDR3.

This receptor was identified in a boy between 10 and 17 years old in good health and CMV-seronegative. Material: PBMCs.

The CDR3 protein is CASAGSYEQYF. The CDR3 nucleotides are TGTGCCTCCGCAGGCTCCTACGAGCAGTACTTC. This chain uses TRBV30 with TRBJ2-7; D unresolved. Germline V CDR1 and CDR2: GTSNPN, SVGIG (reference sequence). The CDR3 consists of 11 residues. The germline V and J ends were trimmed by 7 bases and 0 bases, with 7 bases remaining between them.